This record concerns one T cell receptor beta chain sequence. This sample was taken from a study of T cell responses to AZD1222 COVID-19 vaccine. Looking at the study overall: Doses given second, at about 4 or about 12 weeks, were pooled.

The germline gives CDR1 SGDLS, CDR2 YYNGEE. The V gene end was trimmed by 0 bases and the J gene end by 6 bases; junction bases not matched to a gene: 2. The CDR3 contains 13 residues. Generated by immunoSEQ multiplex PCR, the TCRdb table keeps only in-frame clones and is missing some. This sample has roughly 120,000 clones, with roughly 87% found just once. The clonotype was recovered from an adult in good health. The material sequenced was peripheral blood, taken on day 0 of AZD1222 vaccination. This chain uses TRBV9 with TRBJ1-2, with TRBD1 matching 7 bases. CDR3 in amino acids: CASSVETGNGYTF. In DNA, the CDR3 is TGTGCCAGCAGCGTAGAGACAGGGAATGGCTACACCTTC. The full variable domain, its missing parts supplied by reference TRBV9 and TRBJ1-2, is DSGVTQTPKHLITATGQRVTLRCSPRSGDLSVYWYQQSLDQGLQFLIQYYNGEERAKGNILERFSAQQFPDLHSELNLSSLELGDSALYFCASSVETGNGYTFGSGTRLTVV.